Below, 20 T cell receptor beta chains from the same sample are listed, as sequenced in a study of cytomegalovirus exposure and HLA in healthy donors (dated by TCRdb to the late 2010s). Libraries came from the immunoSEQ multiplex PCR assay. The multiplex PCR relied on a mix of 60 forward primers for TCR Vbeta segments and 13 reverse primers for TCR Jbeta segments. The table comes from immuneACCESS by way of TCRdb, which keeps in-frame sequences with V and J called. Part of the clones is missing from these tables; in studies checked, under half for an unresolved V gene and the rest for unknown reasons. The sample's table covers tens of thousands of clones. 3.5% to 4% of the sample is in the top ten clones. The sample taken for sequencing was PBMCs. These TCRs come from a male donor in good health and CMV-seronegative.

The rearrangement joins TRBV10-3 to TRBJ2-7; D gene uncertain. CDR3 length: 11 amino acids. V dropped 6 bases and J dropped 2 bases, with 5 bases sitting between them. Germline assignment: CDR1 ENHRY and CDR2 SYGVKD. In nucleotides, the CDR3 is TGTGCCATCAGCACAGCCTACGAGCAGTACTTC. Translated: CAISTAYEQYF.

The rearrangement links TRBV28 to TRBJ2-3; 11 bases agree with TRBD2. V trimming: 5 bases; J trimming: 3 bases; junction bases outside the gene matches: 10. The CDR3 has 17 residues. Germline V gene data show CDR1 as MDHEN and CDR2 as SYDVKM. CDR3 nucleotide sequence: TGTGCCAGCAGTCCCCTAGCGGGGGGCCGTTGGACAGATACGCAGTATTTT. Amino acid sequence: CASSPLAGGRWTDTQYF.

This chain links TRBV5-1 with TRBJ2-5, with 10 bases aligning to TRBD2. Germline CDR1 is SGHRS and CDR2 is YFSETQ. This CDR3 contains 15 residues. The V and J ends lost 3 bases and 3 bases, in that order; junction bases with no gene match: 5. CDR3 nucleotide sequence: TGCGCCAGCAGCTCAAGCGGGGGGGCCGAAGAGACCCAGTACTTC. Protein: CASSSSGGAEETQYF. Together with reference TRBV5-1 and TRBJ2-5, the CDR3 gives the full variable domain: KAGVTQTPRYLIKTRGQQVTLSCSPISGHRSVSWYQQTPGQGLQFLFEYFSETQRNKGNFPGRFSGRQFSNSRSEMNVSTLELGDSALYLCASSSSGGAEETQYFGPGTRLLVL.

The rearrangement links TRBV4-2 to TRBJ2-6; 15 bases agree with TRBD2. CDR1 LGHNA and CDR2 YNFKEQ come from the germline V gene. Trimming removed 4 bases from V and 0 bases from J; junction bases left unmatched: 1. The CDR3 covers 18 residues. The CDR3 DNA is TGTGCCAGCAGCCCGGGACTAGCGGGGGGCTCTGGGGCCAACGTCCTGACTTTC. Translated: CASSPGLAGGSGANVLTF.

This chain links TRBV30 with TRBJ2-7; no definite D call. The V and J ends lost 0 bases and 1 base respectively, with 19 bases between them. CDR1 is GTSNPN, CDR2 SVGIG, per germline (reference sequence). The length of the CDR3 is 17 residues. Written as DNA, the CDR3 is TGTGCCTGGAGTGTACCCTCACCTCCGACTGGTTCCTACGAGCAGTACTTC. Translating it yields CAWSVPSPPTGSYEQYF.

V is TRBV5-6 and J is TRBJ1-3, with TRBD1 as a possible D gene (5 bases). The CDR3 loop spans 16 amino acids. The ends were cut back, 4 bases at V and 0 bases at J, with 14 bases in the middle. In germline, CDR1 is SGHDT, CDR2 YYEEEE. The CDR3 loop reads CASSPGNRYSGNTIYF. The DNA for the CDR3 is TGTGCCAGCAGCCCTGGGAACAGGTACTCTGGAAACACCATATATTTT. Full variable domain (missing parts from reference TRBV5-6 and TRBJ1-3): DAGVTQSPTHLIKTRGQQVTLRCSPKSGHDTVSWYQQALGQGPQFIFQYYEEEERQRGNFPDRFSGHQFPNYSSELNVNALLLGDSALYLCASSPGNRYSGNTIYFGEGSWLTVV.

This sequence joins TRBV28 and TRBJ2-7; 7 nucleotides align to TRBD2. CDR1 is MDHEN and CDR2 is SYDVKM in the germline V gene. Trimming removed 7 bases from V and 9 bases from J; junction bases left unmatched: 3. CDR3 length: 10 amino acids. The CDR3 is CASKSGAQYF. The CDR3 nucleotides are TGTGCCAGCAAGAGCGGGGCGCAGTACTTC.

The rearrangement uses TRBV7-2 and TRBJ2-7, with D maybe TRBD2 (6 bases). This CDR3 is built from 16 residues. V gave up 3 bases and J gave up 0 bases, with 15 bases separating them. From germline, CDR1 is SGHTA and CDR2 FQGNSA. CDR3 in amino acids: CASSFSAGGISYEQYF. CDR3 in DNA: TGTGCCAGCAGCTTCTCCGCCGGGGGTATCTCCTACGAGCAGTACTTC. The whole variable domain, remainder taken from reference TRBV7-2 and TRBJ2-7, is GAGVSQSPSNKVTEKGKDVELRCDPISGHTALYWYRQSLGQGLEFLIYFQGNSAPDKSGLPSDRFSAERTGGSVSTLTIQRTQQEDSAVYLCASSFSAGGISYEQYFGPGTRLTVT.

The V call is TRBV20-1, the J call TRBJ2-7, with D possibly TRBD1 on 5 matching bases. Trimming removed 5 bases at V and 6 bases at J, with 11 bases between. Per germline, CDR1 DFQATT and CDR2 SNEGSKA (reference sequence). The CDR3 is made up of 11 amino acids. CDR3 sequence reads: CSALTALEQYF. The CDR3 DNA sequence: TGCAGTGCTCTGACAGCCCTCGAGCAGTACTTC.

The chain has TRBV5-1 and TRBJ2-5, with TRBD2 matching over 13 bases. Germline assignment: CDR1 SGHRS and CDR2 YFSETQ. Trimming removed 4 bases from V and 2 bases from J; junction bases left unmatched: 5. There are 16 residues in the CDR3. DNA for the CDR3: TGCGCCAGCAGCCCGCGACTAGCGGGAGGTCAAGAGACCCAGTACTTC. Translated, it gives CASSPRLAGGQETQYF.

The chain couples TRBV28 to TRBJ2-1, with 7 bases matching TRBD2. The length of the CDR3 is 16 residues. Per germline, CDR1 MDHEN and CDR2 SYDVKM. V shed 7 bases, J shed 7 bases, and the junction held 16 bases outside the gene matches. CDR3: CASTSGRTPGGNEQFF. The DNA of the CDR3 is TGTGCCAGCACCTCTGGGAGGACCCCGGGGGGAAATGAGCAGTTCTTC.

This chain joins TRBV7-2 and TRBJ2-1, with 8 positions matching TRBD2. The CDR3 covers 16 residues. Germline values: CDR1 SGHTA, CDR2 FQGNSA. After removal of 5 bases from V and 5 bases from J, the junction contained 11 bases not matched to a gene. This CDR3 is CASSPWTSQNDNEQFF. Here the CDR3 DNA reads TGTGCCAGCAGCCCCTGGACTAGCCAAAACGACAATGAGCAGTTCTTC.

This chain connects TRBV19 to TRBJ2-5; 7 bases fit TRBD1. The CDR3 totals 14 residues. After removal of 5 bases from V and 4 bases from J, the junction contained 7 bases not matched to a gene. The germline gives CDR1 LNHDA, CDR2 SQIVND (reference sequence). CDR3 sequence: CASSPGTVGETQYF. CDR3 sequence (DNA): TGTGCCAGTAGTCCCGGGACAGTAGGAGAGACCCAGTACTTC.

This sequence joins TRBV28 and TRBJ1-1, with D maybe TRBD1 (6 bases). Germline loops: CDR1 MDHEN, CDR2 SYDVKM. The CDR3 has 15 amino acids. V lost 3 bases, J lost 1 base, and 12 bases lay in between. CDR3 amino acids: CASSFPRGWNTEAFF. The CDR3 nucleotides are TGTGCCAGCAGTTTCCCCAGGGGATGGAACACTGAAGCTTTCTTT.

This rearrangement joins TRBV6-5 to TRBJ1-2; TRBD1 matches 10 bases. V shed 2 bases and J 6 bases; nucleotides not matched to a gene: 6. Germline-derived CDR1 and CDR2 are MNHEY and SVGAGI. The CDR3 is made up of 15 amino acids. In DNA, the CDR3 is TGTGCCAGCAGTTACCGGACAGGGGGGGAGCATGGCTACACCTTC. This translates into CASSYRTGGEHGYTF.

The rearrangement uses TRBV4-2 and TRBJ2-1; tentative D call: TRBD2 (6 bases). Germline CDR1 is LGHNA and CDR2 is YNFKEQ. Deletions cut 2 bases from V and 6 bases from J, with 17 bases between. This CDR3 comprises 16 residues. The DNA for the CDR3 is TGTGCCAGCAGCCAACGTGGGGGAGGAAGGACCAATGAGCAGTTCTTC. Its translation: CASSQRGGGRTNEQFF.

V is TRBV21-1 and J is TRBJ2-1; TRBD1, the table's D call, lacks a check against the DNA. TRBV21-1 is a pseudogene segment. This CDR3 spans 14 amino acids. The CDR3 DNA reads as TGTGCCTACCGACAGGGGTGGAACTACAATGAGCAGTTCTTC. Translating it yields CAYRQGWNYNEQFF.

The V and J genes are TRBV13 and TRBJ1-3, with TRBD1 as a possible D gene (5 bases). Per germline, CDR1 PRHDT and CDR2 FYEKMQ (reference sequence). Deletions cut 2 bases from V and 4 bases from J, with 18 bases between. The CDR3 loop spans 17 amino acids. CDR3: CASSLNPGRVMGNTIYF. The CDR3 DNA sequence: TGTGCCAGCAGCTTAAACCCAGGCAGGGTGATGGGAAACACCATATATTTT.

The chain recombines TRBV4-1 with TRBJ2-7; 8 bases are a match to TRBD2. Per germline, CDR1 MGHRA and CDR2 YSYEKL. V shed 1 base and J 0 bases; nucleotides not matched to a gene: 2. This CDR3 has 15 amino acids. The CDR3 here is CASSQGSGSSYEQYF. The CDR3 bases are TGCGCCAGCAGCCAAGGAAGCGGGAGCTCCTACGAGCAGTACTTC.

The chain combines TRBV7-2 with TRBJ2-7; 8 nucleotides match TRBD2. With 5 bases clipped from V and 2 bases from J, the junction kept 8 bases outside the gene matches. This CDR3 has 15 amino acids. Germline loops: CDR1 SGHTA, CDR2 FQGNSA. The CDR3 here is CASSGQAGAAYEQYF. The CDR3 coding sequence is TGTGCCAGCAGCGGACAAGCGGGGGCCGCCTACGAGCAGTACTTC.